This TCR beta chain was retrieved from a study of blood T cell repertoires in COVID-19. Study information: Spain, Italy and the United States supplied samples that represented acute and convalescent COVID-19. In each case, the material was cDNA or gDNA derived from T cells, B-cell-depleted T cells, or PBMCs.

In the authors' methods: Estimated nucleated cell counts came from reference gene primer amplification. The protocol was immunoSEQ multiplex PCR, while the TCRdb copy is restricted to in-frame clones and leaves out a portion. V, J and clone size are those of that table, while D and trimming were read from the DNA. The sample lists 50,000 to 55,000 clones, around 90% seen once, with 5.5% to 7.5% in the top ten. Trimming removed 4 bases from V and 4 bases from J; junction bases left unmatched: 5. Germline-derived CDR1 and CDR2 are GTSNPN and SVGIG (reference sequence). The CDR3 is 13 residues long. The chain is built from TRBV30 and TRBJ1-2, with 8 bases lining up with TRBD1. The sequence was collected from a man aged 45 to 65 with active COVID-19. Specimen: peripheral blood. For the CDR3, the DNA is TGTGCCTGGAACCGGGACAGGCCCTATGGCTACACCTTC. The encoded protein is CAWNRDRPYGYTF.